Listed here is a single T cell receptor beta chain. This specimen comes from a study of blood T cell repertoires in COVID-19. Study background: COVID-19 samples, acute and convalescent, were from the United States, Italy and Spain. Sample material is recorded as cDNA or gDNA derived from T cells, B-cell-depleted T cells, or PBMCs.

CDR3 length: 12 residues. Trimming cost V 10 bases and J 3 bases, with 10 bases left between them. CDR1 and CDR2 from the germline V gene are SNHLY and FYNNEI. The data were produced by immunoSEQ multiplex PCR, yet TCRdb's version contains in-frame clones alone and is incomplete. The top ten clones hold approximately 30% of a sample with about 63,000 clones, 79% of them seen once. This chain uses TRBV2 with TRBJ1-5; D is uncertain. What was sequenced was peripheral blood. This clonotype originated in a human donor in a cohort sampled during active COVID-19. CDR3 protein: CATRRPNQPQHF. DNA of the CDR3: TGTGCCACCAGGCGGCCCAATCAGCCCCAGCATTTT.